This T cell receptor (beta chain) was obtained from a study of blood T cell repertoires in COVID-19. About this clone itself: The same CDR3 also results from other DNA sequences found in this sample.

In germline, CDR1 is GTSNPN, CDR2 SVGIG (reference sequence). V lost 1 base, J lost 6 bases, and 0 bases stayed unmatched. This CDR3 is built from 13 residues. The protocol was immunoSEQ multiplex PCR, while the TCRdb copy is restricted to in-frame clones and leaves out a portion. Of approximately 220,000 clones detected, around four fifths appear once; the ten largest clones hold more than 8%. The sequence came from a woman aged 50 to 65 with acute or convalescent COVID-19. Input material: peripheral blood. The rearrangement links TRBV30 to TRBJ1-6, with 7 bases aligning to TRBD1. CDR3 DNA: TGTGCCTGGAGTGGACAGGGTAATTCACCCCTCCACTTT. Amino acid sequence: CAWSGQGNSPLHF.